The TCR beta chain under discussion was sequenced for a study of cytomegalovirus exposure and HLA in healthy donors. Across the whole study: Within an early data release were about 85 million unique TCRs drawn from HLA-typed donors. Regarding the study as a whole: Most subjects had HLA-A and HLA-B alleles reportedly predicted accurately by TCR beta sequences. An ancestry cluster, one associated with Asian ancestry, reportedly showed fewer N-insertions than the approximately 670-donor mean in a later analysis.

Regarding this clone: Antigen specificity is unknown.

PCR involved 60 Vbeta and 13 Jbeta primers. Sequencing used immunoSEQ multiplex PCR; TCRdb keeps in-frame clones, though not all of them. Found here are over 100,000 clones, approximately 79% of them singletons; the top ten hold around 6.1%. With 0 bases clipped from V and 10 bases from J, the junction kept 8 bases outside the gene matches. Germline lookup yields CDR1 LGHNA and CDR2 YSLEER. CDR3 length: 15 amino acids. Donors had nominal health at sampling but likely had unrecorded immune exposures. The TCR originated in a man aged 55-75 years in good health and CMV-seropositive. The sample was PBMCs. The V gene is TRBV4-3, the J gene TRBJ1-5, with 8 bases fitting TRBD1. The CDR3 loop reads CASSQDRQGATPQHF. The CDR3 DNA reads TGCGCCAGCAGCCAAGATAGGCAGGGGGCTACACCCCAGCATTTT.